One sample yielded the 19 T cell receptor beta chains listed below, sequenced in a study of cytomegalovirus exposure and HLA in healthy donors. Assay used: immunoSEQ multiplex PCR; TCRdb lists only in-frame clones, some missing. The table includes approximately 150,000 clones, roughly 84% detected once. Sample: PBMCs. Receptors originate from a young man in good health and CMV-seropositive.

The CDR3 region has the DNA TGTGCCAGCAGTAGGACATTCGGAAACTATGGCTACACCTTC. Amino acids: CASSRTFGNYGYTF. The J gene is TRBJ1-2, the V gene TRBV28; D might be TRBD1 (5 bases). The CDR3 contains 14 residues. Looked up from germline, CDR1 is MDHEN and CDR2 is SYDVKM. Trimming took off 5 bases at V and 2 bases at J, with 12 bases between the two ends.

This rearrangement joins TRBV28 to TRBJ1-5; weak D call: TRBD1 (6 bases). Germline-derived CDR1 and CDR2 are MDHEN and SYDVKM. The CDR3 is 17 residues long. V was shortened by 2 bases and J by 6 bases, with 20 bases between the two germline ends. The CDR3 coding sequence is TGTGCCAGCAGTTTAGGCGGGTGGCAGGGGAGCTTTCAGCCCCAGCATTTT. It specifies CASSLGGWQGSFQPQHF.

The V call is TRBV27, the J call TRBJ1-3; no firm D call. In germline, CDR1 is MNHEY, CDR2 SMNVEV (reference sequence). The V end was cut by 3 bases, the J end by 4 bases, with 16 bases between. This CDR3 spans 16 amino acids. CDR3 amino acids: CASSFSARGSGNTIYF. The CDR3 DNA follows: TGTGCCAGCAGTTTTAGTGCTCGCGGGTCCGGAAACACCATATATTTT.

Written as DNA, the CDR3 is TGTGCCAGCAGCGTAAGGGACAGTAACACTGAAGCTTTCTTT. Its protein product is CASSVRDSNTEAFF. The chain links TRBV9 to TRBJ1-1; 7 bases are shared with TRBD1. The length of the CDR3 is 14 residues. Trimming cost V 1 base and J 2 bases; bases outside gene matches: 2. CDR1 and CDR2 (germline): SGDLS, YYNGEE.

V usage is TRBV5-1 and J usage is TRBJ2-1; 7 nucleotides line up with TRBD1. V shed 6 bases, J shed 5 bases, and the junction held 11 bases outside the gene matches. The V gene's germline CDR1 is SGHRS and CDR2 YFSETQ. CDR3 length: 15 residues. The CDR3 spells CASTPTGRFDNEQFF. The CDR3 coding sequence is TGCGCCAGCACTCCGACAGGGAGATTTGACAATGAGCAGTTCTTC.

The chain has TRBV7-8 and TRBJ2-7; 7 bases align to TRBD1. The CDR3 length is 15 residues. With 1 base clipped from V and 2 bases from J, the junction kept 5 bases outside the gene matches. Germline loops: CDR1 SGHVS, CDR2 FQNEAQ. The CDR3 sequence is CASSLGGGRAYEQYF. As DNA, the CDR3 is TGTGCCAGCAGCTTAGGAGGGGGCAGGGCCTACGAGCAGTACTTC.

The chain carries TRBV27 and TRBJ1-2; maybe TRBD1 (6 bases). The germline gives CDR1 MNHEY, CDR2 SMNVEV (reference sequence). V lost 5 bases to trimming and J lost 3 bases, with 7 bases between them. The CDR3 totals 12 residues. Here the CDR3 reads CASSTGHYGYTF. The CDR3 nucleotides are TGTGCCAGCAGTACAGGGCACTATGGCTACACCTTC.

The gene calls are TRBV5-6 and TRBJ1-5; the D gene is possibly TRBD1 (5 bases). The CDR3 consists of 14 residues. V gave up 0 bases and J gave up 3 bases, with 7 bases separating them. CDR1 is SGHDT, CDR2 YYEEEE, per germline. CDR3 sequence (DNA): TGTGCCAGCAGCTTGGCAGGGAACAATCAGCCCCAGCATTTT. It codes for CASSLAGNNQPQHF.

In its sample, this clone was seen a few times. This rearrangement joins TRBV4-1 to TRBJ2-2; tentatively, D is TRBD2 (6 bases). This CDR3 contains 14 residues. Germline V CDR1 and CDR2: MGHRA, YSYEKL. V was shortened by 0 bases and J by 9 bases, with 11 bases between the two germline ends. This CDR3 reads CASSQDSGRRELFF. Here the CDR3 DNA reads TGCGCCAGCAGCCAAGACTCAGGGAGGCGGGAGCTGTTTTTT.

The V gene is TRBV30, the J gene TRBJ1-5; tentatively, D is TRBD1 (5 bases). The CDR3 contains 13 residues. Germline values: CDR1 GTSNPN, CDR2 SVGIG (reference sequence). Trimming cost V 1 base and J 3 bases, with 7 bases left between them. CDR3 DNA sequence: TGTGCCTGGAGTGACAGGCCCAATCAGCCCCAGCATTTT. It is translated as CAWSDRPNQPQHF. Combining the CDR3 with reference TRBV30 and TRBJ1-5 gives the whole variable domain SQTIHQWPATLVQPVGSPLSLECTVEGTSNPNLYWYRQAAGRGLQLLFYSVGIGQISSEVPQNLSASRPQDRQFILSSKKLLLSDSGFYLCAWSDRPNQPQHFGDGTRLSIL.

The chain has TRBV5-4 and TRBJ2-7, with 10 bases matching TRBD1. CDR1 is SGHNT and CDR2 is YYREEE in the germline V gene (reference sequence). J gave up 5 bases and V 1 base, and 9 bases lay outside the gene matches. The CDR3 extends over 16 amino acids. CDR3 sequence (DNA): TGTGCCAGCAGCTTGTCCACTCGGGACAGGGGCCACGAGCAGTACTTC. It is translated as CASSLSTRDRGHEQYF.

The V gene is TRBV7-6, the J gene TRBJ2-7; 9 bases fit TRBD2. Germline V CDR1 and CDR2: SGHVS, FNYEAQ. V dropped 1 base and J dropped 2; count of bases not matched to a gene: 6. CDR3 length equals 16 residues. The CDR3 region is CASSLVVAGDPYEQYF. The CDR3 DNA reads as TGTGCCAGCAGCTTAGTTGTAGCGGGAGACCCCTACGAGCAGTACTTC.

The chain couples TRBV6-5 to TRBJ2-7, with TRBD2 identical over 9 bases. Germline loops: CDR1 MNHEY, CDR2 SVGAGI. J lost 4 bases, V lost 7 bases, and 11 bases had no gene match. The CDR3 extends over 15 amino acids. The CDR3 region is CASTLGAGGGYEQYF. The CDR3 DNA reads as TGTGCCAGCACCCTAGGGGCGGGAGGGGGGTACGAGCAGTACTTC.

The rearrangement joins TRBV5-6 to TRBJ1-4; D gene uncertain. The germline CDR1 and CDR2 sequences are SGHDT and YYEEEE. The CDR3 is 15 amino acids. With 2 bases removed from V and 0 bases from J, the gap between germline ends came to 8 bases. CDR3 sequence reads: CASSFGSTTNEKLFF. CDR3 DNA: TGTGCCAGCAGCTTTGGCAGTACAACTAATGAAAAACTGTTTTTT.

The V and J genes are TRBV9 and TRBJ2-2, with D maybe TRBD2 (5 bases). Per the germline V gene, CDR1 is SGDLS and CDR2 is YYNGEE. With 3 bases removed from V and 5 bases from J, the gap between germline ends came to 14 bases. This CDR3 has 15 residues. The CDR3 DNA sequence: TGTGCCAGCAGCGCGGGGAAAGGGAGAACCGGGGAGCTGTTTTTT. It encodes CASSAGKGRTGELFF.

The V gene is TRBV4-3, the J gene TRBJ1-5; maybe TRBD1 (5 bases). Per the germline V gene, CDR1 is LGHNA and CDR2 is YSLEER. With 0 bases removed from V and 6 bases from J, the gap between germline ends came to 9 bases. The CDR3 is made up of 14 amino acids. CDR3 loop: CASSQEAGPQPQHF. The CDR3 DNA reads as TGCGCCAGCAGCCAAGAAGCAGGGCCTCAGCCCCAGCATTTT.

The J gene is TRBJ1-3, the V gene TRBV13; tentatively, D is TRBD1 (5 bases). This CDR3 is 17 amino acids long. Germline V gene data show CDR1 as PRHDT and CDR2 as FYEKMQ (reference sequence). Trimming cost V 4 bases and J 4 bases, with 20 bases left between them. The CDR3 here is CASSYPRGRLSGNTIYF. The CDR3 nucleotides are TGTGCCAGCAGCTACCCTCGGGGGAGATTATCCGGAAACACCATATATTTT.

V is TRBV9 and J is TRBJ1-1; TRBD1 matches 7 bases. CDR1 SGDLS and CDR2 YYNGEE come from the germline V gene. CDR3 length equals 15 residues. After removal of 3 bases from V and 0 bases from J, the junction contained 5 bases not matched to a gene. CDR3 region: CASSAWDSMNTEAFF. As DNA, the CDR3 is TGTGCCAGCAGCGCCTGGGACAGTATGAACACTGAAGCTTTCTTT. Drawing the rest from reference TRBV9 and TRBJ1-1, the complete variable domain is DSGVTQTPKHLITATGQRVTLRCSPRSGDLSVYWYQQSLDQGLQFLIQYYNGEERAKGNILERFSAQQFPDLHSELNLSSLELGDSALYFCASSAWDSMNTEAFFGQGTRLTVV.

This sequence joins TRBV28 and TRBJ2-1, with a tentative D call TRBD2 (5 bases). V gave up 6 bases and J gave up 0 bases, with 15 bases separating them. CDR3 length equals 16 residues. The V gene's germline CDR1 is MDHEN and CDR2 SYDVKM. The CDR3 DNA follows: TGTGCCAGCAGCCTTCGTAGCACTAGCTCCTACAATGAGCAGTTCTTC. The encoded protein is CASSLRSTSSYNEQFF.